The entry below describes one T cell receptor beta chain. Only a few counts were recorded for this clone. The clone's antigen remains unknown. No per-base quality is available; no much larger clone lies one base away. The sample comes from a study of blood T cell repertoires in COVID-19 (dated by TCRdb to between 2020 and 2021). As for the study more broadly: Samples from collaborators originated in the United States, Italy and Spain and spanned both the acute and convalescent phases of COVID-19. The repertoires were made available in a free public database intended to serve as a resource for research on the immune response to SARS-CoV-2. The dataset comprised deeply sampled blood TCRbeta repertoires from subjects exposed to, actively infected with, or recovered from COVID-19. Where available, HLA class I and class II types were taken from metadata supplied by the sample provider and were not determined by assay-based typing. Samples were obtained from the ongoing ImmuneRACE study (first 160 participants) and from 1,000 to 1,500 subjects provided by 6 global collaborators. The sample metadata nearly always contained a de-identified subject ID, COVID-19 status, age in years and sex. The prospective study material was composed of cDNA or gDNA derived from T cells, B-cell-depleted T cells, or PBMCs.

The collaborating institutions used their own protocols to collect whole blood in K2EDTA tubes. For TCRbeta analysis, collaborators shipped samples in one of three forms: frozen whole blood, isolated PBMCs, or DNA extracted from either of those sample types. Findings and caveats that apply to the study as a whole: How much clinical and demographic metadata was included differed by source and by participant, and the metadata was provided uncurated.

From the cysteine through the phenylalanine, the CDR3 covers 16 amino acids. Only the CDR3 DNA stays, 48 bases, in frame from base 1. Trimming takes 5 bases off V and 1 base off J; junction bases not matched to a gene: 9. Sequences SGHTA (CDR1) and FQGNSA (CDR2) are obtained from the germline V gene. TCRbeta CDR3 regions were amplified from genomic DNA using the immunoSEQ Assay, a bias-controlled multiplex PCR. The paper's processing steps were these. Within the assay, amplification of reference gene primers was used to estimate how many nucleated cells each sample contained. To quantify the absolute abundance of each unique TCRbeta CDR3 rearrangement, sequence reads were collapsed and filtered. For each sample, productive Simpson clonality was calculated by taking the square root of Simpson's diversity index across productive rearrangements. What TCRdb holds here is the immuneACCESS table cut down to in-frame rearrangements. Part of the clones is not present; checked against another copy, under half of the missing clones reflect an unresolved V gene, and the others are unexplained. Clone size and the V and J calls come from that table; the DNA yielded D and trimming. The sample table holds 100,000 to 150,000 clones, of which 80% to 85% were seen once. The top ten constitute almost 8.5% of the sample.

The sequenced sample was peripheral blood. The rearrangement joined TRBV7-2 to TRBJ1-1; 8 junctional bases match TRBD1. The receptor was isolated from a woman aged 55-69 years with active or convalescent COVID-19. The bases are TGTGCCAGCAGCGGACGGACAGGGAGGGGGAACACTGAAGCTTTCTTT. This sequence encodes CASSGRTGRGNTEAFF.